The 19 T cell receptor beta chains below were found in one sample sequenced in a study of memory CD4+ T cells and cytomegalovirus serostatus. The sort gate was single viable CD3+CD4+CD8-CD45RO+ cells for memory CD4+ T cells. Measured with immunoSEQ multiplex PCR; TCRdb has only the in-frame clones, and not every one. The table records 65,000 to 95,000 clones, more than 70% of them present only once. The sequenced sample was memory CD4+ T cells from blood. The receptors derive from an adult in good health and CMV-seronegative.

The chain has TRBV5-4 and TRBJ2-5, with 10 bases identical to TRBD1. CDR1 is SGHNT and CDR2 is YYREEE in the germline V gene (reference sequence). This CDR3 is 15 amino acids long. Trimming took 4 bases from V and 3 from J; bases not matched to a gene: 6. DNA for the CDR3: TGTGCCAGCAGCCCCACCGGGACAGGGGAAGAGACCCAGTACTTC. Encoded protein: CASSPTGTGEETQYF. Combining the CDR3 with reference TRBV5-4 and TRBJ2-5 gives the whole variable domain ETGVTQSPTHLIKTRGQQVTLRCSSQSGHNTVSWYQQALGQGPQFIFQYYREEENGRGNFPPRFSGLQFPNYSSELNVNALELDDSALYLCASSPTGTGEETQYFGPGTRLLVL.

V and J are TRBV18 and TRBJ1-4; D is possibly TRBD1 (6 bases). V lost 1 base and J lost 5, with 11 bases in between. Germline V gene data show CDR1 as KGHSH and CDR2 as LQKENI. The CDR3 is 15 residues long. DNA of the CDR3: TGTGCCAGCTCACCACGGACAGACACAAATGAAAAACTGTTTTTT. This encodes CASSPRTDTNEKLFF. Full variable domain (missing parts from reference TRBV18 and TRBJ1-4): NAGVMQNPRHLVRRRGQEARLRCSPMKGHSHVYWYRQLPEEGLKFMVYLQKENIIDESGMPKERFSAEFPKEGPSILRIQQVVRGDSAAYFCASSPRTDTNEKLFFGSGTQLSVL.

This clone was detected only once. V gene TRBV6-5 combines with J gene TRBJ1-1; 8 bases agree with TRBD1. CDR1 and CDR2 (germline): MNHEY, SVGAGI. The CDR3 spans 13 residues. V dropped 1 base and J dropped 5; count of bases not matched to a gene: 0. The CDR3 nucleotides read TGTGCCAGCAGTTACTGGACAGGGACTGAAGCTTTCTTT. As protein: CASSYWTGTEAFF.

The chain combines TRBV2 with TRBJ2-3; D tentatively fits TRBD1 or TRBD2 (5 bases each). V was cut by 5 bases and J by 0 bases, with 9 bases left in between. This CDR3 comprises 14 residues. Germline V gene data show CDR1 as SNHLY and CDR2 as FYNNEI. The CDR3 DNA reads as TGTGCCAGCAGTAGGGACCAAAGCACAGATACGCAGTATTTT. It encodes CASSRDQSTDTQYF. Based on the CDR3 plus reference TRBV2 and TRBJ2-3, the full variable domain is EPEVTQTPSHQVTQMGQEVILRCVPISNHLYFYWYRQILGQKVEFLVSFYNNEISEKSEIFDDQFSVERPDGSNFTLKIRSTKLEDSAMYFCASSRDQSTDTQYFGPGTRLTVL.

The rearrangement joins TRBV7-9 to TRBJ1-1, with D maybe TRBD1 (5 bases). Between the trimmed V and J ends, which lost 5 bases and 7 bases, there was a span of 14 bases. The CDR3 runs to 13 residues. From germline, CDR1 is SEHNR and CDR2 FQNEAQ (reference sequence). CDR3 nucleotide sequence: TGTGCCAGCAGCCAGACCTTGGGGGTTGAAGCTTTCTTT. Translated, it gives CASSQTLGVEAFF.

The V call is TRBV28, the J call TRBJ2-3; D not resolved. This CDR3 has 14 residues. Germline CDR1 is MDHEN and CDR2 is SYDVKM. Between the trimmed V and J ends, which lost 4 bases and 0 bases, there was a span of 8 bases. Written as DNA, the CDR3 is TGTGCCAGCAGTTCCTCGGACAGCACAGATACGCAGTATTTT. Amino acid sequence: CASSSSDSTDTQYF. The whole variable domain, remainder taken from reference TRBV28 and TRBJ2-3, is DVKVTQSSRYLVKRTGEKVFLECVQDMDHENMFWYRQDPGLGLRLIYFSYDVKMKEKGDIPEGYSVSREKKERFSLILESASTNQTSMYLCASSSSDSTDTQYFGPGTRLTVL.

The chain joins TRBV9 to TRBJ2-5; 8 nucleotides agree with TRBD2. V shed 3 bases, J shed 5 bases, and the junction held 9 bases outside the gene matches. The CDR3 is made up of 15 amino acids. CDR1 is SGDLS, CDR2 YYNGEE, per germline. CDR3 nucleotides: TGTGCCAGCAGCGCCCCCCGGGGGGGCCCTGAGACCCAGTACTTC. Translated: CASSAPRGGPETQYF.

V usage is TRBV4-1 and J usage is TRBJ1-1, with 9 bases matching TRBD1. Per germline, CDR1 MGHRA and CDR2 YSYEKL. V dropped 3 bases and J dropped 0; count of bases not matched to a gene: 8. This CDR3 is 17 amino acids long. CDR3 in amino acids: CASSQGPGTGMNTEAFF. The CDR3 nucleotides are TGCGCCAGCAGCCAGGGTCCCGGGACAGGGATGAACACTGAAGCTTTCTTT.

J is TRBJ1-2 and V is TRBV5-1; D is perhaps TRBD1 (5 bases). Germline loops: CDR1 SGHRS, CDR2 YFSETQ. Trimming shortened V by 4 bases and J by 1 base, and 11 bases separated the two germline ends. CDR3 length equals 14 residues. CDR3 nucleotide sequence: TGCGCCAGCAGCCAGGGCGACAGTAACTATGGCTACACCTTC. Its protein is CASSQGDSNYGYTF.

V gene TRBV18 combines with J gene TRBJ2-5, with TRBD1 as a possible D gene (5 bases). V gave up 0 bases and J gave up 2 bases, with 10 bases separating them. This CDR3 has 15 residues. Germline V gene sequence: CDR1 KGHSH, CDR2 LQKENI. CDR3 sequence reads: CASSPPTDSQETQYF. In DNA, the CDR3 is TGTGCCAGCTCACCACCGACAGACAGTCAAGAGACCCAGTACTTC. Drawing the rest from reference TRBV18 and TRBJ2-5, the complete variable domain is NAGVMQNPRHLVRRRGQEARLRCSPMKGHSHVYWYRQLPEEGLKFMVYLQKENIIDESGMPKERFSAEFPKEGPSILRIQQVVRGDSAAYFCASSPPTDSQETQYFGPGTRLLVL.

This clone was seen only once. The J gene is TRBJ2-7, the V gene TRBV13, with D unclear. CDR1 and CDR2 from the germline V gene are PRHDT and FYEKMQ (reference sequence). Trimming cost V 5 bases and J 4 bases, with 9 bases left between them. CDR3 length equals 12 residues. The CDR3 region has the DNA TGTGCCAGCAGCAGGTCCGTATACGAGCAGTACTTC. Translated, it gives CASSRSVYEQYF.

The chain uses TRBV6-5 and TRBJ2-1, with 11 bases lining up with TRBD2. V lost 4 bases to trimming and J lost 5 bases; unmatched junction nucleotides: 4. Germline-derived CDR1 and CDR2 are MNHEY and SVGAGI. The CDR3 is 15 amino acids. CDR3 nucleotide sequence: TGTGCCAGCAGTTCTCGTAGCGGGGGGGACAATGAGCAGTTCTTC. Protein: CASSSRSGGDNEQFF.

The V gene is TRBV5-6, the J gene TRBJ1-2; 7 positions match TRBD1. Looked up from germline, CDR1 is SGHDT and CDR2 is YYEEEE. The CDR3 is 16 residues long. Trimming took 0 bases from V and 7 from J; bases not matched to a gene: 12. The CDR3 nucleotides are TGTGCCAGCAGCTTGGCGCTGACAGGGATTTACCGTGGCTACACCTTC. Its protein is CASSLALTGIYRGYTF.

The V and J genes are TRBV28 and TRBJ2-5, with 12 bases lining up with TRBD1. After removal of 6 bases from V and 8 bases from J, the junction contained 10 bases not matched to a gene. Germline V CDR1 and CDR2: MDHEN, SYDVKM. CDR3 length: 15 amino acids. This CDR3 is CASSLPGQGAPTQYF. CDR3 sequence (DNA): TGTGCCAGCAGCCTTCCGGGACAGGGGGCTCCCACCCAGTACTTC. Filled out from reference TRBV28 and TRBJ2-5, the complete variable domain reads DVKVTQSSRYLVKRTGEKVFLECVQDMDHENMFWYRQDPGLGLRLIYFSYDVKMKEKGDIPEGYSVSREKKERFSLILESASTNQTSMYLCASSLPGQGAPTQYFGPGTRLLVL.

The gene calls are TRBV5-1 and TRBJ1-1, with 9 bases matching TRBD1. This CDR3 spans 15 amino acids. Trimming took 3 bases from V and 0 from J; bases not matched to a gene: 3. From germline, CDR1 is SGHRS and CDR2 YFSETQ. The CDR3 DNA is TGCGCCAGCAGCTCCCGGACAGGGGTGAACACTGAAGCTTTCTTT. Encoded protein: CASSSRTGVNTEAFF.

V and J are TRBV11-3 and TRBJ2-5, with 7 bases fitting TRBD2. This CDR3 has 14 amino acids. The V gene's germline CDR1 is SGHNT and CDR2 YENEEA. After removal of 4 bases from V and 9 bases from J, the junction contained 11 bases not matched to a gene. CDR3 loop: CASSSSGGDTAQYF. The CDR3 region has the DNA TGTGCCAGCAGCTCTAGTGGGGGGGATACGGCCCAGTACTTC.

The chain links TRBV4-1 to TRBJ2-7, with D perhaps TRBD1 (6 bases). Per germline, CDR1 MGHRA and CDR2 YSYEKL. The CDR3 extends over 17 amino acids. Trimming took 1 base from V and 3 from J, leaving 19 bases between them. The CDR3 is CASSQGTNVGQLYEQYF. The CDR3 DNA sequence: TGCGCCAGCAGCCAAGGGACAAATGTTGGACAGCTCTACGAGCAGTACTTC.

V is TRBV28 and J is TRBJ1-2, with D unresolved. Trimming shortened V by 5 bases and J by 8 bases, and 6 bases separated the two germline ends. There are 10 residues in the CDR3. CDR1 is MDHEN, CDR2 SYDVKM, per germline. DNA of the CDR3: TGTGCCAGCAGTCGCTACGGCTACACCTTC. This gives the protein CASSRYGYTF.

The rearrangement joins TRBV21-1 to TRBJ1-1. TRBV21-1 is classified as a pseudogene. The CDR3 spans 21 residues. In nucleotides, the CDR3 is TGTGCCAGCAGCCCCACGCTTTTTCGGAGGCTTCGGTCAGTGTTGAACACTGAAGCTTTCTTT. It encodes CASSPTLFRRLRSVLNTEAFF.